This entry is about one T cell receptor (beta chain). Compared with germline, one end of the junction differs, possibly owing to a read error. The record originates from a study of Graves' ophthalmopathy and Graves' hyperthyroidism. Beta-chain TCR CDR3 regions were amplified from RNA transcripts. HTBI primers primed a first-round RT-PCR, and a second-round multiplex PCR followed. TCRdb analysed the multiplex PCR reads with MiXCR anew, one entry per CDR3 protein. The sample includes almost 750,000 distinct CDR3 sequences, approximately 40% of them seen just once. Germline V gene lookup returns CDR1 ENHRY and CDR2 SYGVKD. The CDR3 covers 16 residues.

The specimen sequenced was peripheral blood. The sequence derives from an adult man with Graves' ophthalmopathy. V gene TRBV10-3 combines with J gene TRBJ1-1, with 11 bases matching TRBD1. CDR3 sequence (DNA): TGTGCCAGCAGTTGGACAGGGGGCGGTCTGGGCACTGAAGCTTTCTTC. It yields the protein CASSWTGGGLGTEAFF.